This T cell receptor beta chain is from a study of T cells in narcolepsy. Study results and limitations: Autoreactive HCRT-specific and TRIB2-specific clonotypes were marked in same-patient CSF-versus-blood CD4+ comparisons. Autoreactive clonotypes reportedly recurred in blood of same and different patients, not controls.

In regard to this clone: The antigen is unknown.

CDR1 is KGHSH, CDR2 LQKENI, per germline. The J segment lost 11 bases and the V segment lost 5 bases, leaving 12 bases of the junction unmatched. The CDR3 covers 14 residues. Assay used: immunoSEQ multiplex PCR; TCRdb lists only in-frame clones, some missing. Of about 40,000 clones in the sample, around 88% were seen once. Specimen: CD45RA- memory CD4+ T cells from PBMCs. This clonotype originated in a human donor with narcolepsy. The chain joins TRBV18 to TRBJ1-1; 9 nucleotides agree with TRBD1. This CDR3 is CASSSDTGTGYAFF. The CDR3 DNA is TGTGCCAGCTCATCGGACACCGGGACAGGGTATGCTTTCTTT.